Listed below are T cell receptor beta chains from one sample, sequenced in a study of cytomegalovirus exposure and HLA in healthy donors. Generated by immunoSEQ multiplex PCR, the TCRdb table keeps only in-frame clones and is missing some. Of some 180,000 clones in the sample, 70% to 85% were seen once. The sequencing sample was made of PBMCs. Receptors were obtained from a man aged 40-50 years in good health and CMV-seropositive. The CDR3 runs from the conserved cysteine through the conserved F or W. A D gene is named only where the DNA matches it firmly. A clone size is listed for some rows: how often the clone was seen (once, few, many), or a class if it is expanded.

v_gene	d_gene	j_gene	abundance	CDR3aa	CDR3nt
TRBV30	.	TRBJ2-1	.	CAWTRDPSSYNEQFF	TGTGCCTGGACGCGGGACCCTAGCTCCTACAATGAGCAGTTCTTC
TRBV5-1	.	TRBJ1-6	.	CASSLAPDSPLHF	TGCGCCAGCAGCCTGGCCCCGGATTCACCCCTCCACTTT
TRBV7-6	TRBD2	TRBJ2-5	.	CASSALGLAGSQETQYF	TGTGCCAGCAGCGCCCTCGGACTAGCGGGGTCCCAAGAGACCCAGTACTTC
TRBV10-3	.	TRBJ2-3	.	CAISDLGRMMTDTQYF	TGTGCCATCAGTGATTTGGGCAGGATGATGACAGATACGCAGTATTTT
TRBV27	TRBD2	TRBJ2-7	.	CASSLYRGSGTTEQYF	TGTGCCAGCAGTTTATATCGGGGTAGCGGGACCACTGAGCAGTACTTC
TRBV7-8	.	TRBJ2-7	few	CASSVVPGGAPHHEQYF	TGTGCCAGCAGCGTAGTGCCTGGGGGGGCCCCTCACCACGAGCAGTACTTC
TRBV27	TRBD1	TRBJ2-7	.	CASSQQGAQPYEQYF	TGTGCCAGCAGTCAGCAGGGGGCACAACCCTACGAGCAGTACTTC
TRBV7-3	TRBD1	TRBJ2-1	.	CASSSGGKGSYNEQFF	TGTGCCAGCAGCTCAGGGGGTAAGGGTTCCTACAATGAGCAGTTCTTC
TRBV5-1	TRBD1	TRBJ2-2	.	CASSVVFGTEYTGELFF	TGCGCCAGCAGCGTAGTTTTTGGGACAGAGTATACCGGGGAGCTGTTTTTT
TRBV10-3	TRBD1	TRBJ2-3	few	CAISDPQGAPGTDTQYF	TGTGCCATCAGTGACCCTCAGGGGGCGCCAGGCACAGATACGCAGTATTTT
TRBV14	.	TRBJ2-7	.	CASSLGSPGWEQYF	TGTGCCAGCAGCCTCGGGTCACCGGGGTGGGAGCAGTACTTC
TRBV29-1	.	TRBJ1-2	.	CSVGYDTNYGYTF	TGCAGCGTTGGGTATGACACTAACTATGGCTACACCTTC
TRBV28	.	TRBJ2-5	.	CATDSDTQETQYF	TGTGCCACCGATTCGGACACCCAAGAGACCCAGTACTTC
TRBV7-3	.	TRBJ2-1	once	CASSLTGTPYNEQFF	TGTGCCAGCAGCTTAACGGGGACTCCTTACAATGAGCAGTTCTTC
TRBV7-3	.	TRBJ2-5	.	CASSPRGGGSTQETQYF	TGTGCCAGCAGCCCACGTGGTGGGGGGTCTACCCAAGAGACCCAGTACTTC
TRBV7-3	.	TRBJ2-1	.	CASSSSRSNEQFF	TGTGCCAGCAGCTCTTCTAGGTCCAATGAGCAGTTCTTC
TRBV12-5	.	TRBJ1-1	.	CASDSTLNTEAFF	TGTGCTAGCGACTCTACCCTCAACACTGAAGCTTTCTTT
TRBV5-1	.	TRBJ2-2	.	CASSLTGTHTGELFF	TGCGCCAGCAGCTTGACCGGGACACACACCGGGGAGCTGTTTTTT
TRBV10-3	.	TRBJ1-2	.	CAISEAQAEGAYGYTF	TGTGCCATCAGTGAGGCACAGGCCGAAGGGGCCTATGGCTACACCTTC
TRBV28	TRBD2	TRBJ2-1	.	CASSFWTSGSSGEQFF	TGTGCCAGCAGTTTCTGGACTAGCGGGAGTTCTGGTGAGCAGTTCTTC
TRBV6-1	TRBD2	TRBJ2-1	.	CASTSSGGNNEQFF	TGTGCCAGCACCTCTAGCGGGGGGAACAATGAGCAGTTCTTC
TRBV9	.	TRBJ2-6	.	CASSVARGSGANVLTF	TGTGCCAGCAGCGTAGCTCGGGGGTCTGGGGCCAACGTCCTGACTTTC
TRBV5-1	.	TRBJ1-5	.	CASSPAGEGQPQHF	TGCGCCAGCAGTCCAGCGGGGGAAGGTCAGCCCCAGCATTTT
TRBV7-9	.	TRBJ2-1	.	CASSLLATRTNNEQFF	TGTGCCAGCAGCTTACTAGCGACGAGAACTAACAATGAGCAGTTCTTC
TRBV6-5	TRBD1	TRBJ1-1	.	CASEAGTAQNTEAFF	TGTGCCTCAGAAGCCGGGACAGCCCAGAACACTGAAGCTTTCTTT
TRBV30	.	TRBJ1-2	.	CAWSRGIDYGYTF	TGTGCCTGGAGTAGAGGGATTGACTATGGCTACACCTTC
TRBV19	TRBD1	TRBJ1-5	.	CASSGAGGQPQHF	TGTGCCAGTAGTGGCGCAGGGGGTCAGCCCCAGCATTTT
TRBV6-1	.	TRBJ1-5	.	CASREYVSNQPQHF	TGTGCCAGCAGGGAATATGTTAGCAATCAGCCCCAGCATTTT
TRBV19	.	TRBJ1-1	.	CASSSRDTIGTEAFF	TGTGCCAGTAGTAGCAGGGACACCATCGGCACTGAAGCTTTCTTT
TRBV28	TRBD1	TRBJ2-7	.	CASSPNDGTGGSQYF	TGTGCCAGCAGCCCTAATGACGGGACAGGGGGGTCGCAGTACTTC
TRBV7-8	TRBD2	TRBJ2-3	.	CASSLATGGPDTQYF	TGTGCCAGCAGCTTAGCAACGGGAGGCCCAGATACGCAGTATTTT
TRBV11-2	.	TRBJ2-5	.	CASSSPRWHQETQYF	TGTGCCAGCAGCTCCCCCCGTTGGCACCAAGAGACCCAGTACTTC
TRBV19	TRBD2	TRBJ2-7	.	CASRASGSCEQYF	TGTGCCAGTAGAGCTAGCGGGAGTTGCGAGCAGTACTTC
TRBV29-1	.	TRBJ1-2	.	CSAGRWGYGYTF	TGCAGCGCCGGGAGGTGGGGCTATGGCTACACCTTC
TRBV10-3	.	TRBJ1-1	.	CAISESKGGRGSAFF	TGTGCCATCAGTGAGTCGAAGGGGGGGCGGGGAAGCGCTTTCTTT
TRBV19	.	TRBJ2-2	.	CASNGGRPRNTGELFF	TGTGCCAGTAATGGTGGGCGCCCGAGAAACACCGGGGAGCTGTTTTTT
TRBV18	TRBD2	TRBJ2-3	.	CASSPPGAGGRMYF	TGTGCCAGCTCACCACCGGGAGCGGGAGGCCGTATGTATTTT
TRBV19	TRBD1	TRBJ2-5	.	CASSIQGASQETQYF	TGTGCCAGTAGTATACAGGGGGCGTCCCAAGAGACCCAGTACTTC
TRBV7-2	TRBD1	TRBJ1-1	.	CASSSPGQVPWAFF	TGTGCCAGCAGCTCTCCGGGACAGGTGCCTTGGGCTTTCTTT
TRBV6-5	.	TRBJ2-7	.	CASSYSTATEQYF	TGTGCCAGCAGTTACTCAACAGCAACCGAGCAGTACTTC
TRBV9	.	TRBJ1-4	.	CASSPDPGEPLVEKLFF	TGTGCCAGCAGCCCCGACCCGGGGGAACCCCTCGTTGAAAAACTGTTTTTT
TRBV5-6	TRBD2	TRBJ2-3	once	CASSHSGSGTDTQYF	TGTGCCAGCAGCCATAGCGGGAGTGGAACAGATACGCAGTATTTT
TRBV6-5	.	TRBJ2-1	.	CASSFGRGDEQFF	TGTGCCAGCAGTTTCGGCAGGGGAGATGAGCAGTTCTTC
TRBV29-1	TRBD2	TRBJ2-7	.	CSVEGLAGGPIREQYF	TGCAGCGTTGAAGGATTAGCGGGAGGCCCCATTCGCGAGCAGTACTTC
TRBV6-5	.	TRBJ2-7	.	CASSYGRGTSYEQYF	TGTGCCAGCAGTTACGGCCGGGGGACCTCCTACGAGCAGTACTTC
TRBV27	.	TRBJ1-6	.	CASSFRGSYNSPLHF	TGTGCCAGCAGTTTCCGGGGGAGCTATAATTCACCCCTCCACTTT
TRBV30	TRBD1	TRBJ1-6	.	CAWSVRDRGPSFNNSPLHF	TGTGCCTGGAGTGTACGGGACAGGGGGCCCTCCTTTAATAATTCACCCCTCCACTTT
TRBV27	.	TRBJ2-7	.	CASSPLFSYEQYF	TGTGCCAGCAGTCCCCTCTTCTCCTACGAGCAGTACTTC
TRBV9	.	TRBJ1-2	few	CASSRQEPNYGYTF	TGTGCCAGCAGTAGACAAGAACCTAACTATGGCTACACCTTC
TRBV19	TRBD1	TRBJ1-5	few	CAGQGNQPQHF	TGTGCCGGACAGGGCAATCAGCCCCAGCATTTT
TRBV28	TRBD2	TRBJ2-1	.	CASSFLLAGGDNEQFF	TGTGCCAGCAGTTTCCTACTAGCGGGAGGGGACAATGAGCAGTTCTTC